This is a list of T cell receptor beta chains from one sample in a study of identical twins. MiXCR was run by TCRdb on the 5' RACE reads, yielding one entry per CDR3 protein. Counted here are 200,000 to 250,000 distinct CDR3 sequences, more than 6.5% occurring once; the ten biggest clones make up about 1.8%. These records were also assigned to another study, of yellow fever vaccine responses in identical twins.

The sample comprised memory (CD45RO+) T cells sorted from blood. The receptors here all came from a woman younger than 35 in good health. Both conserved end residues are trimmed from each CDR3.

>TRBV29-1|11
SVDLQGTDTQY
>TRBV7-8|15
ASSSHGQGAVGGELF
>TRBV7-2|13
ASSLLRRNTGELF
>TRBV5-6|15
ASSSTLSGQRNQPQH
>TRBV20-1|11
SARQETYQPQH
>TRBV14|18
ASSQARDSPSPLQECHQY
>TRBV6-1|13
ASSEMDTGRSPLH
>TRBV10-3|11
AIAGTLGGEQF
>TRBV7-9|13
ASSPSSGRSETQY
>TRBV29-1|11
SVGGGEPDTQY
>TRBV27|13
ASGTGQGARETQY
>TRBV20-1|11
SATQGAPTEAF
>TRBV5-6|13
ASSPCLFSYNEQF
>TRBV6-1|15
ASSPNRRDRGNQPQH
>TRBV5-8|13
ASSLATTRSYEQY
>TRBV28|11
ASSLQGENGYT
>TRBV18|13
ASSPPGQENQPQH
>TRBV14|17
ASSPRGALGLSGANVLT
>TRBV20-1|14
CAPPAGTRDAGTQY
>TRBV28|13
ASSSNTGWKSEAF
>TRBV4-3|12
ASSQEGSNSPLH
>TRBV12-3/TRBV12-4|14
ASSNPASGGINEQF
>TRBV3-1|14
ASSLQGGRDKNEQF
>TRBV2|14
ATMKDGRTGGNEQF
>TRBV10-3|14
AISDGVAGATDTQY
>TRBV28|12
ALGGTSSYNEQF